This TCR beta chain appears in the sequencing data of a study of radiotherapy plus CTLA-4 blockade in lung cancer. As concerns this clone: Its target is not known.

Some clones are missing from TCRdb's copy, which holds only in-frame ones; the method was immunoSEQ multiplex PCR. Of 64,000 or so clones in the sample, 65% to 80% were seen once. General study findings and limits: Interferon-beta, together with early blood T cell clone dynamics, reportedly best predicted response.

From germline, CDR1 is SGHTA and CDR2 FQGNSA. The CDR3 has 13 amino acids. With 3 bases removed from V and 3 bases from J, the gap between germline ends came to 9 bases. The TCR sequence derives from a human donor with non-small cell lung cancer whose response to radiotherapy plus ipilimumab could not be evaluated. The chain combines TRBV7-2 with TRBJ2-7, with a possible D match to TRBD1 (6 bases). The sequencing here drew on peripheral blood, taken from a patient treated with radiotherapy plus ipilimumab. The CDR3 spells CASSFRQDYEQYF. In nucleotides, the CDR3 is TGTGCCAGCAGCTTCCGACAGGACTACGAGCAGTACTTC.